The 10 T cell receptor beta chains presented below share a single source sample, sequenced in a study of CD8 T cells in ankylosing spondylitis. Findings and caveats of the study: It appeared that ankylosing spondylitis blood was characterized by a TCR beta motif of seven or eight highly homologous variants.

One entry per CDR3 protein results from TCRdb running MiXCR on the 5' RACE reads. Altogether roughly 700,000 distinct CDR3 sequences are present, 15% to 20% being singletons, with the ten largest covering around 19%. Which antigens these TCRs recognize remains unknown. The sample was blood, either unsorted or a sorted T cell fraction (not recorded which). These receptors were collected from a male donor with ankylosing spondylitis.

The chain uses TRBV4-2 and TRBJ2-7, with 9 bases matching TRBD2. The CDR3 consists of 15 residues. Trimming removed 4 bases from V and 4 bases from J; junction bases left unmatched: 8. The V gene's germline CDR1 is LGHNA and CDR2 YNFKEQ. CDR3 sequence: CASSRQLAGEYEQYF. CDR3 nucleotide sequence: TGTGCCAGCAGCCGACAACTAGCGGGCGAGTACGAGCAGTACTTC.

Only a few counts were recorded for this clonotype. This chain uses TRBV9 with TRBJ2-5; 7 bases fit TRBD2. The CDR3 sequence is 16 residues long. The germline V gene has CDR1 SGDLS and CDR2 YYNGEE. Losses at the gene ends were 3 bases for V and 4 bases for J; bases not matched to a gene: 12. The CDR3 nucleotides read TGTGCCAGCAGCGGCACGCTTACGGGGGGACGAGAGACCCAGTACTTC. Its protein product is CASSGTLTGGRETQYF.

V usage is TRBV5-1 and J usage is TRBJ2-3, with D hard to call. This CDR3 contains 13 residues. Germline V gives CDR1 SGHRS, CDR2 YFSETQ. Trimming pared 4 bases from V and 0 bases from J, leaving 6 bases between. CDR3 sequence reads: CASSLYSTDTQYF. For the CDR3, the DNA is TGCGCCAGCAGCCTTTATAGCACAGATACGCAGTATTTT. Filled out from reference TRBV5-1 and TRBJ2-3, the complete variable domain reads KAGVTQTPRYLIKTRGQQVTLSCSPISGHRSVSWYQQTPGQGLQFLFEYFSETQRNKGNFPGRFSGRQFSNSRSEMNVSTLELGDSALYLCASSLYSTDTQYFGPGTRLTVL.

This rearrangement joins TRBV5-1 to TRBJ2-1; 8 positions match TRBD2. The CDR3 length is 18 residues. Looked up from germline, CDR1 is SGHRS and CDR2 is YFSETQ. J was trimmed by 3 bases and V by 3 bases; bases with no gene match: 14. CDR3 loop: CASSSISPLSGSYNEQFF. The CDR3 DNA is TGCGCCAGCAGCTCAATATCCCCGCTAAGCGGGAGCTACAATGAGCAGTTCTTC.

This clonotype was observed many times. The chain recombines TRBV12-3 or TRBV12-4 with TRBJ2-7; D not resolved. This CDR3 is 13 amino acids long. Trimming removed 6 bases at V and 2 bases at J, with 11 bases between. CDR3 coding DNA: TGTGCCAGCAGCTTGGGGTACACCTACGAGCAGTACTTC. Protein: CASSLGYTYEQYF.

The chain combines TRBV5-1 with TRBJ1-1, with D possibly matching TRBD1 (5 bases). Germline V gene data show CDR1 as SGHRS and CDR2 as YFSETQ. CDR3 size: 14 residues. V dropped 6 bases and J dropped 0 bases, with 12 bases sitting between them. The DNA for the CDR3 is TGCGCCAGCAACTTACAGGATATGAACACTGAAGCTTTCTTT. Protein sequence: CASNLQDMNTEAFF.

The chain uses TRBV29-1 and TRBJ2-5, with D perhaps given as TRBD1 or TRBD2 (5 bases each). Trimming left V 4 bases short and J 5 bases short, with 14 bases between. The CDR3 contains 13 residues. Germline lookup yields CDR1 SQVTM and CDR2 ANQGSEA. CDR3 loop: CSVVGWGSETQYF. The CDR3 coding sequence is TGCAGCGTTGTAGGTTGGGGGTCGGAGACCCAGTACTTC.

The sample holds a few counts of this clonotype. The chain has TRBV7-9 and TRBJ1-1; no reliable D call. Trimming pared 5 bases from V and 4 bases from J, leaving 23 bases between. The germline V gene has CDR1 SEHNR and CDR2 FQNEAQ (reference sequence). CDR3 length: 17 residues. The CDR3 reads CASSVFAQQSMTTEAFF. In DNA form, the CDR3 reads TGTGCCAGCAGCGTTTTCGCCCAACAGTCCATGACCACTGAAGCTTTCTTT.

This clonotype was observed at least ten times. V gene TRBV24-1 combines with J gene TRBJ2-1, with 8 bases that match TRBD2. The CDR3 spans 17 residues. The V segment lost 0 bases and the J segment 5 bases; nucleotides outside the gene matches: 8. CDR1 is KGHDR and CDR2 is SFDVKD in the germline V gene. Written as DNA, the CDR3 is TGTGCCACCAGTGATTTGCGAAGCGGGAGTAATAACAATGAGCAGTTCTTC. This encodes CATSDLRSGSNNNEQFF.

J is TRBJ2-1 and V is TRBV7-9; 11 nucleotides match TRBD2. The germline gives CDR1 SEHNR, CDR2 FQNEAQ (reference sequence). The V segment lost 5 bases and the J segment 9 bases; nucleotides outside the gene matches: 12. The CDR3 runs to 16 residues. The CDR3 nucleotides read TGTGCCAGCAGCAACTTAGCGGGGGGGCAACTGGCTGAGCAGTTCTTC. This encodes CASSNLAGGQLAEQFF.